Given below is one T cell receptor (beta chain) in context. Its antigen is still unknown. No base qualities exist here, and no much larger clone lies one base off it. Library creation used the immunoSEQ multiplex PCR assay. Not all clones reach the TCRdb copy of this immuneACCESS table, which keeps in-frame sequences only. Checked studies attribute under half of the gap to unresolved V genes and leave the rest unexplained. The sample table records 5,000 to 6,500 clones; 84% of these occur just once. The ten biggest clones cover 7.1% of the sample. Based on the germline V gene, the CDR1 and CDR2 sequences are SGHVS and FQNEAQ. Deletion took 3 bases off V and 1 base off J, with a span of 6 bases between the germline ends. The CDR3 numbers 13 residues from cysteine through phenylalanine. Solely the CDR3 DNA is kept, with 39 bases framed from the first base. These data originate in a study of control samples from healthy donors and cancer patients (dated by TCRdb to 2020 to 2022).

The specimen sequenced was formalin-fixed, paraffin-embedded tissue. The origin of this receptor is a female donor with lung cancer. The sequence joins TRBV7-8 to TRBJ1-1; the D gene assignment is ambiguous. The CDR3 region reads CASSLWQNTEAFF. At the DNA level, the sequence is TGTGCCAGCAGCTTGTGGCAGAACACTGAAGCTTTCTTT. This CDR3, with the reference TRBV7-8 and TRBJ1-1 proteins standing in past its ends, gives the full variable domain GAGVSQSPRYKVAKRGQDVALRCDPISGHVSLFWYQQALGQGPEFLTYFQNEAQLDKSGLPSDRFFAERPEGSVSTLKIQRTQQEDSAVYLCASSLWQNTEAFFGQGTRLTVV.